These T cell receptor beta chains were read from a single sample in a study of shared clonotypes between healthy human individuals. Profiling relied on immunoSEQ multiplex PCR, and the TCRdb table lists in-frame clones only, not all of them. This sample has 450,000 to 500,000 clones, with over 75% found just once. The material sequenced was PBMCs. The receptors were gathered from a woman aged 40 to 49 in good health. Some clones in this sample may be carry-over from other donors' samples. Each CDR3 is given with its conserved first and last residue. A D gene is named only where the DNA matches it firmly. Some rows mark clone size as missing; the rest say once, few, many or name a class of expanded clone.

TRBV6-6	.	TRBJ1-5	.	TGTGCCAGCAGCTCAACCGCCGGCCATAGGGAGCCCCAGCATTTT	CASSSTAGHREPQHF
TRBV4-2	.	TRBJ2-3	.	TGTGCCAGCAGCCAGTCGGACGGAGAAGGAAGTTTCACAGATACGCAGTATTTT	CASSQSDGEGSFTDTQYF
TRBV5-1	few	TRBJ1-1	.	TGCGCCAGCAGCTTGGGGGAGATCATGAACACTGAAGCTTTCTTT	CASSLGEIMNTEAFF
TRBV18	.	TRBJ2-3	TRBD2	TGTGCCAGCTCACCTACTAGCGACCCTAGCACAGATACGCAGTATTTT	CASSPTSDPSTDTQYF
TRBV9	.	TRBJ2-1	TRBD2	TGTGCCAGCAGCGCTCCGAGGGCTAGCGGGAGTATATCCTACAATGAGCAGTTCTTC	CASSAPRASGSISYNEQFF
TRBV29-1	.	TRBJ1-5	TRBD1	TGCAGCGTAAGGACAGGGGGTGATCAGCCCCAGCATTTT	CSVRTGGDQPQHF
TRBV11-2	once	TRBJ2-7	TRBD2	TGTGCCAGCAGCTCGCGGGAGGGTTACGAGCAGTACTTC	CASSSREGYEQYF
TRBV14	many	TRBJ2-1	.	TGTGCCAGCAGCCAAGGGAATAGGGGCCCTGAGCAGTTCTTC	CASSQGNRGPEQFF
TRBV6-5	.	TRBJ2-7	TRBD1	TGTGCCAGCAGCGCCCCCGGGACAGGGTTGGGGGAGCAGTACTTC	CASSAPGTGLGEQYF
TRBV6-4	few	TRBJ2-7	.	TGTGCCAGCAGCCTTGTGGGGGGCTACGAGCAGTACTTC	CASSLVGGYEQYF
TRBV19	.	TRBJ2-7	TRBD1	TGTGCCAGTAGTCCTCGAGACAGGGGTTCCGAGCAGTACTTC	CASSPRDRGSEQYF
TRBV4-2	.	TRBJ2-7	.	TGTGCCAGCAGCCAAGATGGGACCCCATCCTACGAGCAGTACTTC	CASSQDGTPSYEQYF
TRBV6-1	few	TRBJ2-2	TRBD2	TGTGCCAGCAGTGATATTAGCGGGAGGGGTACCGGGGAGCTGTTTTTT	CASSDISGRGTGELFF
TRBV19	.	TRBJ2-3	TRBD2	TGTGCCAGTAGTATTAGGTGGAGCGGGAGAACAGATACGCAGTATTTT	CASSIRWSGRTDTQYF
TRBV4-2	.	TRBJ1-1	.	TGTGCCAGCAGCCAAGGGTCGCAGGGAGGTACCAACACTGAAGCTTTCTTT	CASSQGSQGGTNTEAFF
TRBV19	.	TRBJ2-2	TRBD2	TGTGCCAGTAACCGCCGGGAGGGCGGGGAGCTGTTTTTT	CASNRREGGELFF
TRBV28	.	TRBJ1-1	.	TGTGCCAGCAGTTTTCGGAGGGGACGGAACACTGAAGCTTTCTTT	CASSFRRGRNTEAFF
TRBV4-3	many	TRBJ2-7	TRBD2	TGCGCCAGCAGCCAAGGGGTGGGAAGCGGGAGTTACGAGCAGTACTTC	CASSQGVGSGSYEQYF
TRBV6-5	.	TRBJ2-5	TRBD1	TGTGCCAGCAGCCAAGGGACAGTCCAAGAGACCCAGTACTTC	CASSQGTVQETQYF
TRBV7-7	.	TRBJ2-3	.	TGTGCTAGCAGCTCGGGACCCCCTGGCACAGATACGCAGTATTTT	CASSSGPPGTDTQYF
TRBV7-8	.	TRBJ2-7	.	TGTGCCAGCAGCCAGTCCCGGGAGCAGTACTTC	CASSQSREQYF
TRBV2	.	TRBJ2-5	.	TGTGCCAGCAACGCAGGGGCCCAAGAGACCCAGTACTTC	CASNAGAQETQYF
TRBV15	.	TRBJ2-1	TRBD2	TGTGCCACCAGCAAGGGACTAGCGGGAGGAGGCTCCTACAATGAGCAGTTCTTC	CATSKGLAGGGSYNEQFF
TRBV30	.	TRBJ1-1	.	TGTGCCTGGAGCCAAATTATCTCGGCCACTGAAGCTTTCTTT	CAWSQIISATEAFF
TRBV6-6	.	TRBJ2-7	.	TGTGCCAGCAGTTACTCGGCTACATCCTACGAGCAGTACTTC	CASSYSATSYEQYF
TRBV11-2	.	TRBJ2-1	.	TGTGCCAGCAAGGGGCCCATCTCCTACAATGAGCAGTTCTTC	CASKGPISYNEQFF
TRBV29-1	.	TRBJ2-1	TRBD2	TGCAGCGTCACACTAGCGTACTCCTACAATGAGCAGTTCTTC	CSVTLAYSYNEQFF
TRBV29-1	.	TRBJ1-2	.	TGCAGCACCGCCGCGGCCCCCCATGGCCCCGAGAGGATCTATGGCTACACCTTC	CSTAAAPHGPERIYGYTF
TRBV2	many	TRBJ2-5	.	TGTGCCAGCAGAGGGGGGGAGGGCCGTCGGGAGACCCAGTACTTC	CASRGGEGRRETQYF
TRBV18	.	TRBJ2-7	.	TGTGCCAGCTCATCTCAACCCGGGACCGTTTCGCTCGAGCAGTACTTC	CASSSQPGTVSLEQYF
TRBV10-3	.	TRBJ1-2	.	TGTGCCACAAACCGGGACGTAAACTATGGCTACACCTTC	CATNRDVNYGYTF
TRBV7-8	.	TRBJ1-4	.	TGTGCCAGCAGCTTAGCGGTCAGGGTGGCCCAGAACAAACTGTTTTTT	CASSLAVRVAQNKLFF
TRBV15	.	TRBJ2-3	TRBD2	TGTGCCACCAGCAGAGTTCCGGGACTAGCGGCTCCCACAGATACGCAGTATTTT	CATSRVPGLAAPTDTQYF
TRBV12-5	.	TRBJ2-1	TRBD2	TGTGCTAGTGGTCTAGCGGGAGTCGATGAGCAGTTCTTC	CASGLAGVDEQFF
TRBV2	many	TRBJ1-5	.	TGTGCCAGCAATCGGGTTGGAGGCAATCAGCCCCAGCATTTT	CASNRVGGNQPQHF
TRBV20-1	.	TRBJ1-1	.	TGCAGTGCTAGAAAGTCGTCGGGGGCTTTCTTT	CSARKSSGAFF
TRBV7-8	.	TRBJ1-2	TRBD1	TGTGCCAGCAGCGTCGGACAGGCTAGCTACACCTTC	CASSVGQASYTF
TRBV11-3	.	TRBJ1-1	.	TGTGCCAGCAGCCTGTTGGCGGACACTGAAGCTTTCTTT	CASSLLADTEAFF
TRBV28	few	TRBJ2-1	TRBD1	TGTGCCAGCAGAGATCCAGACAGGGTAGGTCATGAGCAGTTCTTC	CASRDPDRVGHEQFF
TRBV7-2	.	TRBJ2-2	TRBD2	TGTGCCAGCAGCCCTAGCGGGAGGGCCTTGGCCGGGGAGCTGTTTTTT	CASSPSGRALAGELFF
TRBV29-1	.	TRBJ2-7	.	TGTAGCGTTGATCTTGACAGTCGGTCGTACTTC	CSVDLDSRSYF
TRBV9	.	TRBJ2-2	.	TGTGCCAGCAGCGTAACGGCTTCAAACACCGGGGAGCTGTTTTTT	CASSVTASNTGELFF
TRBV7-2	.	TRBJ1-1	.	TGTGCCAGCAGCCTGTACTGGGGGCGAGTCACTGAAGCTTTCTTT	CASSLYWGRVTEAFF
TRBV18	.	TRBJ1-3	.	TGTGCCAGCTCCCCGCCTCGGTTGGGCTCTGGAAACACCATATATTTT	CASSPPRLGSGNTIYF
TRBV6-1	.	TRBJ2-1	TRBD2	TGTGCCAGCAGCTTAGCGGGAGACTACAATGAGCAGTTCTTC	CASSLAGDYNEQFF
TRBV7-6	.	TRBJ2-7	.	TGTGCCAGCAGCCATGAAAGGGGTTCCTACGAGCAGTACTTC	CASSHERGSYEQYF
TRBV7-8	once	TRBJ2-1	.	TGTGCCAGCAGCTCCGGAGGGGCTAGCTATCTCGGTGAGCAGTTCTTC	CASSSGGASYLGEQFF
TRBV27	.	TRBJ1-1	.	TGTGCCAGCAGTAATCAGGGTCGCACTGAAGCTTTCTTT	CASSNQGRTEAFF